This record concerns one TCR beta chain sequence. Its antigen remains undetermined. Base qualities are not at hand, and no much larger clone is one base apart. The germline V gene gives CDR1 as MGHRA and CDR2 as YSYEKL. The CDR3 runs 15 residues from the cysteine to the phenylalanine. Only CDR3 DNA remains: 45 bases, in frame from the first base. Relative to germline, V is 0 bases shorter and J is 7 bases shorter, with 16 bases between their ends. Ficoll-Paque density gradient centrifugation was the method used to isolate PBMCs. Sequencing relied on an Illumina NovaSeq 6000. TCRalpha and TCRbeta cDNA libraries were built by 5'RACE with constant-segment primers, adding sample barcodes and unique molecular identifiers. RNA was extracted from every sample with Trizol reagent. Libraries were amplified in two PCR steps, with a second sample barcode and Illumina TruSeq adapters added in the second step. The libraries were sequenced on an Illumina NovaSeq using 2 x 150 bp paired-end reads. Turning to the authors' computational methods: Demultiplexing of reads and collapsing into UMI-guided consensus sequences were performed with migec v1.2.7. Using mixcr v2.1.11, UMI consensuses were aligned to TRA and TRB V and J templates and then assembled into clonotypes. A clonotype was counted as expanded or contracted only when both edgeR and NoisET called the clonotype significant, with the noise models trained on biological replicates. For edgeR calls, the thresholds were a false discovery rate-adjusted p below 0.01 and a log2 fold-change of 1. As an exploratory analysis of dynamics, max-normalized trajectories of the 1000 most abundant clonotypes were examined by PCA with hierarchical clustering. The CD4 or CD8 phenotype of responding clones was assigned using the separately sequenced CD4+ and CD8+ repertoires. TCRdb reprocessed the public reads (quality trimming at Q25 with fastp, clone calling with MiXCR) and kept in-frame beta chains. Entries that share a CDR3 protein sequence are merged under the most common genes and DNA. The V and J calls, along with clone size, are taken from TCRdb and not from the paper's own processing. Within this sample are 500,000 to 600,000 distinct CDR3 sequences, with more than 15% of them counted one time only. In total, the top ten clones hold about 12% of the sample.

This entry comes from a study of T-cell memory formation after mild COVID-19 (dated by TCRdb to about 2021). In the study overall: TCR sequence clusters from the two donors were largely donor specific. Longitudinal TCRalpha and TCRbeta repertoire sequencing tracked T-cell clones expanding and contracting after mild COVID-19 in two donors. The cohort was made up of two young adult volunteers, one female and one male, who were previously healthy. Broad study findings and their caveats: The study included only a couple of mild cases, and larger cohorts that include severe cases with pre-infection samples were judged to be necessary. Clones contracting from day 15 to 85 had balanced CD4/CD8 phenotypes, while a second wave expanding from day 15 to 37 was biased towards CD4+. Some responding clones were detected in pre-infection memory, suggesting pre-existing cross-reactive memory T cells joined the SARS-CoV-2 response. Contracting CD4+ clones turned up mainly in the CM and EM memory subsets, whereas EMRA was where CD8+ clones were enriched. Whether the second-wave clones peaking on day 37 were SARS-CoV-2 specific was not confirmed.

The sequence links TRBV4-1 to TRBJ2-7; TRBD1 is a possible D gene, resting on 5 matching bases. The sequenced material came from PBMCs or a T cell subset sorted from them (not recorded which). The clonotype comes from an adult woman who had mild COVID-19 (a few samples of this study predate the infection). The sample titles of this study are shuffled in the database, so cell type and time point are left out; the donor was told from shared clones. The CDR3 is CASSQEYRQGSEQYF. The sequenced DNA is TGCGCCAGCAGCCAAGAGTACCGGCAGGGCTCTGAGCAGTACTTC.